These 24 T cell receptor beta chains were all obtained from the same sample, sequenced in a study of OX40 agonist ivuxolimab in advanced cancers. The protocol was immunoSEQ multiplex PCR, while the TCRdb copy is restricted to in-frame clones and leaves out a portion. This sample has 65,000 to 80,000 clones, with 85% to 90% found just once. The specimen was CD4+ or CD8+ T cells sorted from blood, collected in a trial of the OX40 agonist ivuxolimab. The origin of the receptors is an adult with an advanced solid tumor such as melanoma, head and neck, liver or kidney cancer.

The chain combines TRBV18 with TRBJ1-4; D is possibly TRBD1 (6 bases). Trimming cost V 4 bases and J 7 bases, with 19 bases left between them. Germline CDR1 reads KGHSH; CDR2 reads LQKENI. The CDR3 covers 16 residues. CDR3 sequence: CASSRISGVGGEKLFF. CDR3 coding DNA: TGTGCCAGCTCACGCATCTCAGGGGTTGGCGGTGAAAAACTGTTTTTT.

The chain recombines TRBV6-1 with TRBJ2-1; maybe TRBD2 (6 bases). Deletions cut 2 bases from V and 2 bases from J, with 16 bases between. Germline lookup yields CDR1 MNHNS and CDR2 SASEGT. The CDR3 is 17 amino acids. For the CDR3, the DNA is TGTGCCAGCAGTGAATTACGCGGCGGGGTAGCCTACAATGAGCAGTTCTTC. Translation gives CASSELRGGVAYNEQFF.

This chain connects TRBV25-1 to TRBJ2-1, with 12 bases aligning to TRBD2. Germline CDR1 reads MGHDK; CDR2 reads SYGVNS. CDR3 length: 17 residues. J gave up 4 bases and V 0 bases, and 4 bases lay outside the gene matches. CDR3 in amino acids: CASSEYLLAGGYNEQFF. DNA of the CDR3: TGTGCCAGCAGTGAATACTTACTAGCGGGAGGTTACAATGAGCAGTTCTTC.

The chain joins TRBV7-2 to TRBJ1-5; D remains ambiguous. The CDR3 contains 13 residues. Trimming shortened V by 1 base and J by 6 bases, and 7 bases separated the two germline ends. The V gene's germline CDR1 is SGHTA and CDR2 FQGNSA. CDR3 sequence (DNA): TGTGCCAGCAGCTTAGTTCGGTCTCAGCCCCAGCATTTT. Amino acids: CASSLVRSQPQHF.

The chain carries TRBV6-5 and TRBJ1-2; 11 nucleotides agree with TRBD1. The trim removed 6 bases at V and 4 bases at J, leaving 4 bases unmatched. Per the germline V gene, CDR1 is MNHEY and CDR2 is SVGAGI. CDR3 length: 14 amino acids. The CDR3 nucleotides read TGTGCCAGCAGGGAAGGGACAGGGGGCTATGGCTACACCTTC. Translated: CASREGTGGYGYTF.

This clone was seen once. V gene TRBV5-1 combines with J gene TRBJ2-2; 9 nucleotides agree with TRBD2. With V trimmed by 4 bases and J by 4 bases, 11 bases remained unmatched. The CDR3 contains 17 residues. From germline, CDR1 is SGHRS and CDR2 YFSETQ. The DNA for the CDR3 is TGCGCCAGCAGCCGAGACGGGACTAGCCGCGGCACCGGGGAGCTGTTTTTT. This sequence encodes CASSRDGTSRGTGELFF.

J is TRBJ2-5 and V is TRBV5-1; 11 positions match TRBD2. Germline assignment: CDR1 SGHRS and CDR2 YFSETQ. The CDR3 extends over 22 amino acids. The V gene end was trimmed by 3 bases and the J gene end by 4 bases; junction bases not matched to a gene: 26. This chain's CDR3 is CASSSTDVARNRLAGLTETQYF. The CDR3 bases are TGCGCCAGCAGCTCGACTGATGTTGCGAGGAACCGACTAGCGGGGCTGACAGAGACCCAGTACTTC.

The rearrangement links TRBV28 to TRBJ2-2; 10 bases match TRBD2. The V gene end was trimmed by 5 bases and the J gene end by 5 bases; junction bases not matched to a gene: 5. The germline gives CDR1 MDHEN, CDR2 SYDVKM. The CDR3 has 15 residues. The CDR3 sequence is CASSRTSGKTGELFF. Written as DNA, the CDR3 is TGTGCCAGCAGTCGTACTAGCGGGAAGACCGGGGAGCTGTTTTTT.

The V call is TRBV9, the J call TRBJ2-3; D gene unclear. The CDR3 covers 13 residues. V was clipped by 6 bases and J by 2 bases, with 10 bases between them. Germline V lookup: CDR1 SGDLS, CDR2 YYNGEE. Here the CDR3 reads CASTGYPTDTQYF. DNA for the CDR3: TGTGCCAGCACGGGCTACCCCACAGATACGCAGTATTTT.

V and J are TRBV30 and TRBJ1-1; possibly TRBD1 for D (5 bases). CDR1 GTSNPN and CDR2 SVGIG come from the germline V gene (reference sequence). This CDR3 contains 12 residues. V lost 5 bases and J lost 6, with 13 bases in between. CDR3 DNA: TGTGCCTGGGCAAGGGGTAATTCTGAAGCTTTCTTT. It encodes CAWARGNSEAFF.

The chain joins TRBV7-8 to TRBJ1-2; D may be TRBD1 (6 bases). Trimming removed 1 base at V and 3 bases at J, with 12 bases between. The CDR3 extends over 15 amino acids. Germline CDR1 reads SGHVS; CDR2 reads FQNEAQ. The CDR3 sequence is CASSLEGGFDYGYTF. The CDR3 DNA reads TGTGCCAGCAGCTTAGAGGGGGGATTTGACTATGGCTACACCTTC.

CDR3 amino acids: CAITETANTEAFF. Here the CDR3 DNA reads TGTGCCATCACAGAGACGGCGAACACTGAAGCTTTCTTT. J is TRBJ1-1 and V is TRBV10-3; D not certain. Trimming took off 7 bases at V and 1 base at J, with 10 bases between the two ends. The CDR3 totals 13 residues. Germline V lookup: CDR1 ENHRY, CDR2 SYGVKD.

CDR3 DNA: TGTGCCAGCAGCCAAGCCACCGGGCCCCCCAGCAACGAGCAGTACTTC. This encodes CASSQATGPPSNEQYF. The genes are TRBV14 and TRBJ2-7; D remains unclear. Germline V gives CDR1 SGHDN, CDR2 FVKESK. Trimming removed 1 base at V and 5 bases at J, with 18 bases between. The CDR3 sequence is 16 residues long.

The J gene is TRBJ2-7, the V gene TRBV19; D is ambiguous. Germline V gene lookup returns CDR1 LNHDA and CDR2 SQIVND (reference sequence). The V gene lost 5 bases and the J gene lost 4 bases, with 12 bases spanning the gap. The CDR3 spans 13 residues. The CDR3 DNA reads TGTGCCAGTAGTGGTCCGGGTTGGTACGAGCAGTACTTC. Residues: CASSGPGWYEQYF.

CDR3 in amino acids: CASSPWWITSTDTQYF. The CDR3 bases are TGTGCCAGCAGTCCATGGTGGATCACTAGCACAGATACGCAGTATTTT. This chain links TRBV7-2 with TRBJ2-3; D gene unclear. The length of the CDR3 is 16 residues. Looked up from germline, CDR1 is SGHTA and CDR2 is FQGNSA. Between the trimmed V and J ends, which lost 6 bases and 0 bases, there was a span of 16 bases.

The CDR3 DNA is TGCGCCAGCAGCTTTGATGAAGGGTACGAGCAGTACTTC. Its protein product is CASSFDEGYEQYF. V and J are TRBV5-1 and TRBJ2-7; D gene unclear. The CDR3 is 13 residues long. The germline V and J ends were trimmed by 2 bases and 4 bases, with 10 bases remaining between them. CDR1 SGHRS and CDR2 YFSETQ come from the germline V gene.

The V gene is TRBV6-6, the J gene TRBJ1-1; D not certain. The CDR3 contains 15 residues. The germline V and J ends were trimmed by 0 bases and 4 bases, with 12 bases remaining between them. Per germline, CDR1 MNHNY and CDR2 SVGAGI (reference sequence). This CDR3 reads CASSYSSLRVTEAFF. CDR3 in DNA: TGTGCCAGCAGTTACTCGTCATTGAGGGTCACTGAAGCTTTCTTT.

The chain recombines TRBV7-9 with TRBJ1-1; possibly TRBD1 for D (5 bases). The V and J ends lost 5 bases and 3 bases respectively, with 13 bases between them. The CDR3 has 14 residues. Germline values: CDR1 SEHNR, CDR2 FQNEAQ (reference sequence). Written as DNA, the CDR3 is TGTGCCAGCAGCCGCGGGACGGACTACACTGAAGCTTTCTTT. Translating it yields CASSRGTDYTEAFF.

The rearrangement uses TRBV7-9 and TRBJ2-1; the match to TRBD2 covers 9 bases. J lost 4 bases, V lost 8 bases, and 6 bases had no gene match. The germline V gene encodes CDR1 SEHNR and CDR2 FQNEAQ (reference sequence). The CDR3 has 14 amino acids. In nucleotides, the CDR3 is TGTGCCAGCTCTATTAGCGGGGGTTACAATGAGCAGTTCTTC. It specifies CASSISGGYNEQFF. Combining the CDR3 with reference TRBV7-9 and TRBJ2-1 gives the whole variable domain DTGVSQNPRHKITKRGQNVTFRCDPISEHNRLYWYRQTLGQGPEFLTYFQNEAQLEKSRLLSDRFSAERPKGSFSTLEIQRTEQGDSAMYLCASSISGGYNEQFFGPGTRLTVL.

The chain couples TRBV14 to TRBJ1-1; no reliable D call. V was pared by 3 bases and J by 0 bases, with 5 bases between. Germline V CDR1 and CDR2: SGHDN, FVKESK. The length of the CDR3 is 13 residues. CDR3 coding DNA: TGTGCCAGCAGCCAGGCAATGAACACTGAAGCTTTCTTT. This sequence encodes CASSQAMNTEAFF.

The chain recombines TRBV11-1 with TRBJ1-1, with a tentative D call TRBD1 (5 bases). The V end lost 1 base, the J end lost 2 bases, and 8 bases lay between the germline ends. Germline CDR1 reads SGHAT; CDR2 reads FQDESV (reference sequence). The length of the CDR3 is 14 residues. The CDR3 loop reads CASSLGGVNTEAFF. The CDR3 nucleotides are TGTGCCAGCAGCTTAGGAGGGGTTAACACTGAAGCTTTCTTT.

The J gene is TRBJ1-2, the V gene TRBV7-2; 12 positions agree with TRBD1. The germline CDR1 and CDR2 sequences are SGHTA and FQGNSA. This CDR3 is 15 amino acids long. The V gene end was trimmed by 3 bases and the J gene end by 4 bases; junction bases not matched to a gene: 3. CDR3 residues: CASSLGQGAAYGYTF. The CDR3 DNA reads TGTGCCAGCAGCTTGGGACAGGGGGCCGCCTATGGCTACACCTTC.

This clone was observed a single time. The rearrangement uses TRBV15 and TRBJ2-1; TRBD2 might be the D (5 bases). The CDR3 extends over 13 amino acids. V shed 4 bases and J shed 5 bases, with 9 bases lying between them. The germline V gene encodes CDR1 LNHNV and CDR2 YYDKDF (reference sequence). CDR3 sequence reads: CATSNFGDNEQFF. Here the CDR3 DNA reads TGTGCCACCAGCAACTTCGGGGACAATGAGCAGTTCTTC.

V gene TRBV7-2 combines with J gene TRBJ1-6; weak D call: TRBD1 (5 bases). Deletions cut 5 bases from V and 14 bases from J, with 22 bases between. From germline, CDR1 is SGHTA and CDR2 FQGNSA. The CDR3 contains 15 residues. This CDR3 is CASSADSGTSKSLHF. The CDR3, as DNA: TGTGCCAGCAGCGCGGACTCCGGGACCTCTAAGTCCCTCCACTTT.